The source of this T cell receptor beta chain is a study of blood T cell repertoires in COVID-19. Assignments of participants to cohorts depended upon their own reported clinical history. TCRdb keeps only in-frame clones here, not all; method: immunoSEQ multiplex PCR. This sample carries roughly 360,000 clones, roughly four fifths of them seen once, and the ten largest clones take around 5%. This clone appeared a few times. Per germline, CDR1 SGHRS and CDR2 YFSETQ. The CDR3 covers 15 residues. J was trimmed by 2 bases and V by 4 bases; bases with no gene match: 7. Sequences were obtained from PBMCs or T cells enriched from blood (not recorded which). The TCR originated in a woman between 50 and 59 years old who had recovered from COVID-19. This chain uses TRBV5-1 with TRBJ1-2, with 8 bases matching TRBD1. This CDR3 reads CASSVGQGWNYGYTF. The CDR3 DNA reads TGCGCCAGCAGCGTAGGACAGGGTTGGAACTATGGCTACACCTTC. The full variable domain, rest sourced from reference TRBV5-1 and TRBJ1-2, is KAGVTQTPRYLIKTRGQQVTLSCSPISGHRSVSWYQQTPGQGLQFLFEYFSETQRNKGNFPGRFSGRQFSNSRSEMNVSTLELGDSALYLCASSVGQGWNYGYTFGSGTRLTVV.